A single sample gave rise to the 16 T cell receptor beta chains below, sequenced in a study of shared clonotypes between healthy human individuals. Clones were read by immunoSEQ multiplex PCR, and TCRdb kept only the in-frame ones, dropping some. This table has about 1.1 million clones, about 80% appearing once. Sequencing was done on a sample of memory CD4+ T cells from PBMCs. Subset here: CD45RA-negative fraction. Receptors originate from a man younger than 35 in good health. Some clones in this sample may be carry-over from other donors' samples.

The chain combines TRBV28 with TRBJ1-5; 10 bases map to TRBD1. CDR3 size: 18 residues. J was trimmed by 0 bases and V by 6 bases; bases with no gene match: 11. Germline V lookup: CDR1 MDHEN, CDR2 SYDVKM. The chain's CDR3 is CASRVGPGQGFSNQPQHF. CDR3 nucleotides: TGTGCCAGCAGGGTGGGGCCGGGACAGGGGTTTAGCAATCAGCCCCAGCATTTT.

V and J are TRBV27 and TRBJ2-7; no reliable D call. In germline, CDR1 is MNHEY, CDR2 SMNVEV (reference sequence). The CDR3 totals 15 residues. V dropped 3 bases and J dropped 4 bases, with 16 bases sitting between them. The CDR3 here is CASSFAGEVGYEQYF. CDR3 sequence (DNA): TGTGCCAGCAGTTTCGCTGGGGAAGTGGGATACGAGCAGTACTTC.

The J gene is TRBJ2-3, the V gene TRBV27, with D unresolved. Germline V gene sequence: CDR1 MNHEY, CDR2 SMNVEV (reference sequence). V dropped 4 bases and J dropped 6 bases, with 17 bases sitting between them. The CDR3 length is 15 residues. The CDR3 nucleotides read TGTGCCAGCAGTTCCGACTGGATGGGTTCCGATACGCAGTATTTT. Its protein is CASSSDWMGSDTQYF.

For the CDR3, the DNA is TGTGCCAGCAGCCGGCGGGGAGAGGCGGACAATGAGCAGTTCTTC. It encodes CASSRRGEADNEQFF. V gene TRBV5-6 combines with J gene TRBJ2-1, with D possibly TRBD2 on 6 matching bases. V gave up 4 bases and J gave up 5 bases, with 16 bases separating them. The germline V gene has CDR1 SGHDT and CDR2 YYEEEE. This CDR3 spans 15 amino acids.

CDR3 sequence reads: CAWSVWESEQYF. The CDR3 DNA sequence: TGTGCCTGGAGTGTATGGGAATCGGAGCAGTACTTC. The chain recombines TRBV30 with TRBJ2-7; no definite D call. Deletions cut 0 bases from V and 7 bases from J, with 10 bases between. Germline CDR1 GTSNPN, CDR2 SVGIG (reference sequence). The CDR3 contains 12 residues.

In this sample, this clone turned up a few times. The chain has TRBV2 and TRBJ2-1, with D tentatively TRBD1 (6 bases). Germline CDR1 and CDR2: SNHLY and FYNNEI. V was pared by 7 bases and J by 7 bases, with 17 bases between. The CDR3 is 14 amino acids. The CDR3 nucleotides read TGTGCCAGCACCCTACCCCGGACAGATAATGAGCAGTTCTTC. Residues: CASTLPRTDNEQFF.

This clone turned up a few times. CDR3 sequence reads: CASSLDGTSETQYF. DNA for the CDR3: TGCGCCAGCAGCTTGGACGGGACTAGTGAGACCCAGTACTTC. The chain carries TRBV5-1 and TRBJ2-5; 8 nucleotides line up with TRBD2. Germline loops: CDR1 SGHRS, CDR2 YFSETQ. The trim removed 0 bases at V and 5 bases at J, leaving 3 bases unmatched. CDR3 length: 14 residues.

The V and J genes are TRBV7-9 and TRBJ2-7; weak D call: TRBD2 (5 bases). Trimming took off 5 bases at V and 2 bases at J, with 10 bases between the two ends. Germline V gene data show CDR1 as SEHNR and CDR2 as FQNEAQ (reference sequence). The CDR3 covers 13 residues. This CDR3 is CASSKDGTYEQYF. CDR3 DNA: TGTGCCAGCAGCAAGGACGGGACCTACGAGCAGTACTTC. Using reference TRBV7-9 and TRBJ2-7 for the parts outside the CDR3, the full variable domain is DTGVSQNPRHKITKRGQNVTFRCDPISEHNRLYWYRQTLGQGPEFLTYFQNEAQLEKSRLLSDRFSAERPKGSFSTLEIQRTEQGDSAMYLCASSKDGTYEQYFGPGTRLTVT.

Many counts were recorded for this clone. The rearrangement links TRBV7-2 to TRBJ1-3, with D unclear. The CDR3 is 16 amino acids. Germline V lookup: CDR1 SGHTA, CDR2 FQGNSA. The V end was cut by 0 bases, the J end by 1 base, with 10 bases between. The CDR3 region is CASSLAGRASGNTIYF. DNA of the CDR3: TGTGCCAGCAGCTTAGCTGGAAGGGCTTCTGGAAACACCATATATTTT. Supplemented by reference TRBV7-2 and TRBJ1-3, the full variable domain reads GAGVSQSPSNKVTEKGKDVELRCDPISGHTALYWYRQSLGQGLEFLIYFQGNSAPDKSGLPSDRFSAERTGGSVSTLTIQRTQQEDSAVYLCASSLAGRASGNTIYFGEGSWLTVV.

The chain uses TRBV14 and TRBJ1-2; no definite D call. Trimming removed 1 base at V and 3 bases at J, with 15 bases between. Germline V gene lookup returns CDR1 SGHDN and CDR2 FVKESK. This CDR3 spans 16 amino acids. CDR3 nucleotide sequence: TGTGCCAGCAGCCAAGTCGGGAAGGGCGTGGACTATGGCTACACCTTC. Its protein product is CASSQVGKGVDYGYTF.

CDR3 DNA: TGTGCCAGCTCAGAGGGACAGGGGGCATTTCGAACTGAAGCTTTCTTT. It yields the protein CASSEGQGAFRTEAFF. The rearrangement links TRBV18 to TRBJ1-1; 12 bases line up with TRBD1. V dropped 5 bases and J dropped 5; count of bases not matched to a gene: 9. This CDR3 has 16 residues. Germline V gene sequence: CDR1 KGHSH, CDR2 LQKENI.

The chain uses TRBV9 and TRBJ1-4; D not resolved. The CDR3 loop spans 16 amino acids. Trimming removed 1 base at V and 6 bases at J, with 16 bases between. From germline, CDR1 is SGDLS and CDR2 YYNGEE. The CDR3 here is CASSVSTAQADEKLFF. The CDR3 DNA reads as TGTGCCAGCAGCGTATCGACGGCTCAGGCGGATGAAAAACTGTTTTTT.

This chain uses TRBV27 with TRBJ2-7; 9 nucleotides agree with TRBD1. The CDR3 has 14 amino acids. Germline loops: CDR1 MNHEY, CDR2 SMNVEV (reference sequence). V shed 10 bases and J 5 bases; nucleotides not matched to a gene: 12. The CDR3 bases are TGTGCCACCCTGCGCCGGGACAGGGTGAACGAGCAGTACTTC. Encoded protein: CATLRRDRVNEQYF.

The chain employs TRBV7-9 and TRBJ2-2, with D perhaps matching TRBD1 (5 bases). Germline loops: CDR1 SEHNR, CDR2 FQNEAQ (reference sequence). With 1 base removed from V and 0 bases from J, the gap between germline ends came to 15 bases. This CDR3 has 18 residues. The chain's CDR3 is CASSLDLGRRTNTGELFF. The DNA for the CDR3 is TGTGCCAGCAGCTTAGATTTGGGGCGTAGAACGAACACCGGGGAGCTGTTTTTT. Together with reference TRBV7-9 and TRBJ2-2, the CDR3 gives the full variable domain: DTGVSQNPRHKITKRGQNVTFRCDPISEHNRLYWYRQTLGQGPEFLTYFQNEAQLEKSRLLSDRFSAERPKGSFSTLEIQRTEQGDSAMYLCASSLDLGRRTNTGELFFGEGSRLTVL.

This chain connects TRBV6-6 to TRBJ2-1, with TRBD1 matching over 11 bases. Germline CDR1 MNHNY, CDR2 SVGAGI (reference sequence). The ends lost 2 bases at V and 8 bases at J; junction bases unmatched: 2. The CDR3 runs to 14 residues. CDR3 in DNA: TGTGCCAGCAGTTACGGACAGGGGGCCGATGAGCAGTTCTTC. It specifies CASSYGQGADEQFF.

The gene calls are TRBV7-2 and TRBJ2-1; D remains ambiguous. CDR1 is SGHTA and CDR2 is FQGNSA in the germline V gene. The CDR3 length is 15 residues. V was clipped by 4 bases and J by 5 bases, with 15 bases between them. The CDR3 nucleotides are TGTGCCAGCAGCTCGGCCCCCGCCCCACACAATGAGCAGTTCTTC. Its protein product is CASSSAPAPHNEQFF.